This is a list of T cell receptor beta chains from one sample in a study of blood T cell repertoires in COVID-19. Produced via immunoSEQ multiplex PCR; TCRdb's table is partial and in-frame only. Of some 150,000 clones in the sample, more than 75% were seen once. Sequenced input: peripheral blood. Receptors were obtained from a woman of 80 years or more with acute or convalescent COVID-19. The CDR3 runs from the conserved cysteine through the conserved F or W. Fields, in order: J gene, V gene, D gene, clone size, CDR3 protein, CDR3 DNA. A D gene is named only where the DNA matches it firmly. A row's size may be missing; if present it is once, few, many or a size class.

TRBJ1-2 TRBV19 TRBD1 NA CASSIDRGRDRGPGYTF TGTGCCAGTAGTATAGATCGAGGGCGGGACAGGGGGCCCGGCTACACCTTC
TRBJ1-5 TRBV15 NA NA CATSRQGGGDGQPQHF TGTGCCACCAGCAGACAAGGGGGAGGGGACGGTCAGCCCCAGCATTTT
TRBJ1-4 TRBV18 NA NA CASSPTGDPREKLFF TGTGCCAGCTCCCCCACGGGAGACCCCAGGGAAAAACTGTTTTTT
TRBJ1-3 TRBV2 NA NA CASSRQTLDSGNTIYF TGTGCCAGCAGCAGACAGACGCTCGACTCTGGAAACACCATATATTTT
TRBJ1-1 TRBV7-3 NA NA CASSIGQTTEAFF TGTGCCAGCAGTATCGGACAGACCACTGAAGCTTTCTTT
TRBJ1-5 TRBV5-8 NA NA CASSIQFSNQPQHF TGTGCCAGCAGCATACAGTTTAGCAATCAGCCCCAGCATTTT
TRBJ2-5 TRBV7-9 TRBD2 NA CASSPLDGRETQYF TGTGCCAGCAGCCCCCTCGACGGGAGGGAGACCCAGTACTTC
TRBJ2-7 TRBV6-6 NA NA CASSYEGLYEQYF TGTGCCAGCAGTTACGAGGGCCTCTACGAGCAGTACTTC
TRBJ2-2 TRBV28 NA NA CASSLYYANTGELFF TGTGCCAGCAGCTTATACTACGCGAACACCGGGGAGCTGTTTTTT
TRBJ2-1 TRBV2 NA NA CASSGTWSYNEQFF TGTGCCAGCAGTGGGACTTGGTCCTACAATGAGCAGTTCTTC
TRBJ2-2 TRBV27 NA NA CASSLSRQNTGELFF TGTGCCAGCAGTTTAAGTAGACAGAATACCGGGGAGCTGTTTTTT
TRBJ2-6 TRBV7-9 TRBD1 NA CASSPDRGRTGANVLTF TGTGCCAGCAGCCCTGACAGGGGGCGCACCGGGGCCAACGTCCTGACTTTC
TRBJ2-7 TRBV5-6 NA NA CASSLKPVRYEQYF TGTGCCAGCAGCTTGAAACCGGTAAGATACGAGCAGTACTTC
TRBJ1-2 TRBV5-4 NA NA CASRKPGHSNYGYTF TGTGCCAGCAGAAAACCGGGACATTCTAACTATGGCTACACCTTC
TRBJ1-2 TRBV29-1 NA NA CSVRRGGRDGYTF TGCAGCGTTCGGAGGGGCGGGCGTGATGGCTACACCTTC
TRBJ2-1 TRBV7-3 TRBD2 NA CASSLNTGLANYNEQFF TGTGCCAGCAGCCTAAACACCGGACTAGCGAACTACAATGAGCAGTTCTTC
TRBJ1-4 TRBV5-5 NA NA CASSPTQGLRNEKLFF TGTGCCAGCAGTCCTACGCAGGGGTTAAGGAATGAAAAACTGTTTTTT
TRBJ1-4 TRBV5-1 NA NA CASSFSGTNEKLFF TGCGCCAGCTCTTTTTCCGGGACAAATGAAAAACTGTTTTTT
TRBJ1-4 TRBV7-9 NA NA CASSPRRGFDEKLFF TGTGCCAGCAGCCCTAGGCGGGGATTTGATGAAAAACTGTTTTTT
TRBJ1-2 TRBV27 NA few CASSQPSSGSYGYTF TGTGCCAGCAGTCAACCTTCCTCCGGGAGCTATGGCTACACCTTC
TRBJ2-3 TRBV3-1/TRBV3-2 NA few CASSQNTIRTDTQYF TGTGCCAGCAGCCAAAATACAATTCGCACAGATACGCAGTATTTT
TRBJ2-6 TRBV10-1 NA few CASSEGGSGANVLTF TGCGCCAGCAGTGAGGGAGGGTCTGGGGCCAACGTCCTGACTTTC
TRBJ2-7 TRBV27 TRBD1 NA CASSRQGTYEQYF TGTGCCAGCTCCCGACAGGGGACCTACGAGCAGTACTTC
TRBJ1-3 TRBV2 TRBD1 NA CASSDRGRGNTIYF TGTGCCAGCAGTGACAGGGGGCGCGGAAACACCATATATTTT
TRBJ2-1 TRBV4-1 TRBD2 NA CASSQGRLAGANDEQFF TGCGCCAGCAGCCAAGGTCGGCTAGCGGGTGCCAACGATGAGCAGTTCTTC
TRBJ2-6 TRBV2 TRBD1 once CARTGRDRSSGANVLTF TGTGCCAGAACTGGCCGGGACAGAAGCTCTGGGGCCAACGTCCTGACTTTC
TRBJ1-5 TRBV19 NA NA CASSSGGHLNQPQHF TGTGCCAGTAGTTCCGGGGGGCACTTAAATCAGCCCCAGCATTTT
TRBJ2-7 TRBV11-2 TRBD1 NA CASSSLKGQGPDEQYF TGTGCCAGCAGCTCTCTCAAGGGACAGGGGCCGGACGAGCAGTACTTC
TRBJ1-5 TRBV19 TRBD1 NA CASSTPGQGGNGNQPQHF TGTGCCAGTAGTACCCCCGGACAGGGGGGTAACGGCAATCAGCCCCAGCATTTT
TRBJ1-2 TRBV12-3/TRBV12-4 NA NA CASSFQGAYTF TGTGCCAGCAGTTTTCAGGGCGCCTACACCTTC
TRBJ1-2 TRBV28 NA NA CASSLWRISRRGGYTF TGTGCCAGCAGTTTATGGAGGATCTCAAGGAGGGGTGGCTACACCTTC
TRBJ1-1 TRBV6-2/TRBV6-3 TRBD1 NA CASSYHPGGYTEAFF TGTGCCAGCAGTTATCACCCAGGGGGCTACACTGAAGCTTTCTTT
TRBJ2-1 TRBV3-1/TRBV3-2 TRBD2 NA CASSPGTSGREGFVEQFF TGTGCCAGCAGCCCCGGGACTAGCGGGAGGGAGGGGTTTGTTGAGCAGTTCTTC
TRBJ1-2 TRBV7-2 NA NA CASSLMSRGRDGYTF TGTGCCAGCAGCTTAATGTCCCGGGGTCGAGACGGCTACACCTTC
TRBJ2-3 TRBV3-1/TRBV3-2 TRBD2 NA CASSQDPAGGPTDTQYF TGTGCCAGCAGCCAAGATCCGGCGGGAGGGCCCACAGATACGCAGTATTTT
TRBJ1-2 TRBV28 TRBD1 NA CASSPGTGGGYGYTF TGTGCCAGCAGTCCCGGGACAGGGGGAGGCTATGGCTACACCTTC
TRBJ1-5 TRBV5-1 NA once CASSRAGESNQPQHF TGCGCCAGCAGCCGGGCGGGGGAGAGCAATCAGCCCCAGCATTTT
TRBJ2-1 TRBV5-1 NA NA CASSPGGFGANEQFF TGCGCCAGCAGCCCCGGAGGGTTTGGGGCGAATGAGCAGTTCTTC
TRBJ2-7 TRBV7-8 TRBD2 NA CASSWDGLAGGPYEQYF TGTGCCAGCAGCTGGGACGGACTAGCGGGAGGGCCCTACGAGCAGTACTTC
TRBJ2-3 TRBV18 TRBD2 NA CASSPSSWGPSGGTDTQYF TGTGCCAGCTCACCATCTAGTTGGGGACCTAGCGGGGGCACAGATACGCAGTATTTT
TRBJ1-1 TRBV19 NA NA CASSRGDTEAFF TGTGCCAGTAGTAGGGGAGATACTGAAGCTTTCTTT
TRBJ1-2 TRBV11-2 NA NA CASSQTANYGYTF TGTGCCAGCAGCCAAACAGCTAACTATGGCTACACCTTC
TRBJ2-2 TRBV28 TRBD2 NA CASSSVAGYTGELFF TGTGCCAGCAGTTCTGTAGCGGGTTACACCGGGGAGCTGTTTTTT
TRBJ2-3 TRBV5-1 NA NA CASSLEGDTSDTQYF TGCGCCAGCAGCTTGGAGGGGGACACTTCAGATACGCAGTATTTT
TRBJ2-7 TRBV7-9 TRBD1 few CASSFGWGDRVYEQYF TGTGCCAGCAGCTTCGGATGGGGGGACAGGGTTTACGAGCAGTACTTC
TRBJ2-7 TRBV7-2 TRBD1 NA CASSRRQGTYEQYF TGTGCCAGCAGCCGTAGACAGGGTACCTACGAGCAGTACTTC
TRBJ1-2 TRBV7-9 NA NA CASSRGAELNYGYTF TGTGCCAGCAGCCGCGGGGCTGAGTTGAACTATGGCTACACCTTC
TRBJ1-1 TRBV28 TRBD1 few CASRKWDRDTEAFF TGTGCCAGCAGAAAATGGGACAGGGACACTGAAGCTTTCTTT
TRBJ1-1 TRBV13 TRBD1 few CATRQGNTEAFF TGTGCCACCAGACAGGGAAACACTGAAGCTTTCTTT
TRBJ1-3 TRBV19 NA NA CASLRVFGPAGNTIYF TGTGCCAGCCTCAGGGTTTTCGGCCCCGCTGGAAACACCATATATTTT
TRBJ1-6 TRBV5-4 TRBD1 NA CASSSGQANNSPLHF TGTGCCAGCAGCTCGGGACAGGCGAATAATTCACCCCTCCACTTT
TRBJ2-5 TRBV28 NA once CASSGGNQETQYF TGTGCCAGCAGTGGAGGGAACCAAGAGACCCAGTACTTC
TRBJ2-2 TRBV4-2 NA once CASSRDIGLGNTGELFF TGTGCCAGCAGCCGAGATATCGGACTGGGGAACACCGGGGAGCTGTTTTTT
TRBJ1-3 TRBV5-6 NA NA CASSPPLGSGNTIYF TGTGCCAGCAGTCCACCGCTGGGTTCGGGGAACACCATATATTTT
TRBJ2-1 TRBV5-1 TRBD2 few CASRTDSGRNEQFF TGCGCCAGCAGAACCGATAGCGGGAGAAATGAGCAGTTCTTC